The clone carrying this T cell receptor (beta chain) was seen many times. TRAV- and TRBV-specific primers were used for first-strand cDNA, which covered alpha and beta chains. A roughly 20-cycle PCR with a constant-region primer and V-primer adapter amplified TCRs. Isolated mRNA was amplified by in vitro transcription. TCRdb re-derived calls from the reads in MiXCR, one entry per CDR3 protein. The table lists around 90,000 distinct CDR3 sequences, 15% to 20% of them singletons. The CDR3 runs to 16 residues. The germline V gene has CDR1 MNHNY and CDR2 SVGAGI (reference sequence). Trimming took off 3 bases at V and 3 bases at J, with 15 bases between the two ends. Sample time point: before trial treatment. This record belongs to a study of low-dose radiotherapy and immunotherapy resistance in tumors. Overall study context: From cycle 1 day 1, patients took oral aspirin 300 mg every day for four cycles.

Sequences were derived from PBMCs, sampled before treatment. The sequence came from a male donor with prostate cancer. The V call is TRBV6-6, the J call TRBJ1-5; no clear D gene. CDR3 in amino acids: CASSYGEVRDNQPQHF. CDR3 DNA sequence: TGTGCCAGCAGTTATGGGGAGGTAAGGGACAATCAGCCCCAGCATTTT.